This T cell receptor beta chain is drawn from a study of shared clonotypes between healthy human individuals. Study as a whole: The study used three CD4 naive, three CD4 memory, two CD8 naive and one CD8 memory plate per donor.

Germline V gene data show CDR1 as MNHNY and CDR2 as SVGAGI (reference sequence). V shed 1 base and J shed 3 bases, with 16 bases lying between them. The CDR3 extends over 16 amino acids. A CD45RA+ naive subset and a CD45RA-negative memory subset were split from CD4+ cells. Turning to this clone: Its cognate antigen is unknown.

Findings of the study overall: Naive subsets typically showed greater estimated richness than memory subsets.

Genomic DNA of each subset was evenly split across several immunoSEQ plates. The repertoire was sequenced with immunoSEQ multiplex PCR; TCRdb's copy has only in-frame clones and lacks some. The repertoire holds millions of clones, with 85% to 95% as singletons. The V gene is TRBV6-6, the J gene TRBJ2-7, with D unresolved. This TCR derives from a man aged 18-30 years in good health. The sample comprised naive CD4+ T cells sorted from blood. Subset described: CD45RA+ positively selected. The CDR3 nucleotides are TGTGCCAGCAGTTACTTCCCTCTGGATCGGAGCTACGAGCAGTACTTC. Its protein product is CASSYFPLDRSYEQYF.